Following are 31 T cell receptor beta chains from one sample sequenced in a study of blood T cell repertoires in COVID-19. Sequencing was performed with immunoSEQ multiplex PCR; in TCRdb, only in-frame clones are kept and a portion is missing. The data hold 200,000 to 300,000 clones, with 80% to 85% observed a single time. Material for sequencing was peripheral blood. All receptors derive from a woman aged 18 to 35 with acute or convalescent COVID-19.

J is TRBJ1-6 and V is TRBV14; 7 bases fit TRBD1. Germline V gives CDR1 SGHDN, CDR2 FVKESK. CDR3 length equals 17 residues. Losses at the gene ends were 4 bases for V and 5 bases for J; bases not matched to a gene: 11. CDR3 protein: CASSRKPGQSNNSPLHF. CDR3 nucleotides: TGTGCCAGCAGCCGCAAACCGGGACAGTCAAATAATTCACCCCTCCACTTT. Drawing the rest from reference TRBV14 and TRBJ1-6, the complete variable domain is EAGVTQFPSHSVIEKGQTVTLRCDPISGHDNLYWYRRVMGKEIKFLLHFVKESKQDESGMPNNRFLAERTGGTYSTLKVQPAELEDSGVYFCASSRKPGQSNNSPLHFGNGTRLTVT.

This CDR3 is CASSQGTGDTGELFF. The CDR3 coding sequence is TGTGCCAGCAGCCAAGGGACAGGGGACACCGGGGAGCTGTTTTTT. V usage is TRBV4-2 and J usage is TRBJ2-2, with 9 bases lining up with TRBD1. With 1 base clipped from V and 3 bases from J, the junction kept 0 bases outside the gene matches. The CDR3 runs 15 residues. CDR1 is LGHNA and CDR2 is YNFKEQ in the germline V gene.

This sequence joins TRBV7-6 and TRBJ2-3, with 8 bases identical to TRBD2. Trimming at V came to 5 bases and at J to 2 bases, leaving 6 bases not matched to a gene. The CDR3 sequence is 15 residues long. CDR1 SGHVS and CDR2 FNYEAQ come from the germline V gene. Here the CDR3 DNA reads TGTGCCAGCAGCCTTAGCGGGATCTCCACAGATACGCAGTATTTT. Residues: CASSLSGISTDTQYF.

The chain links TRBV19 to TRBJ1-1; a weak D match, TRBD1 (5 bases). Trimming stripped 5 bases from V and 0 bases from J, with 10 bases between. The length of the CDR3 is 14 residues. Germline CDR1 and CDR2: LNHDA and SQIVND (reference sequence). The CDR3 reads CASSQRQLNTEAFF. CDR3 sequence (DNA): TGTGCCAGTAGTCAAAGACAGTTGAACACTGAAGCTTTCTTT.

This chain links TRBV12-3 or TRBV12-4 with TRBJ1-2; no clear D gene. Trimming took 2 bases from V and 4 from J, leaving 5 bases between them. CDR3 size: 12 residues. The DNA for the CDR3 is TGTGCCAGCAGTTTACTCGGCTATGGCTACACCTTC. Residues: CASSLLGYGYTF.

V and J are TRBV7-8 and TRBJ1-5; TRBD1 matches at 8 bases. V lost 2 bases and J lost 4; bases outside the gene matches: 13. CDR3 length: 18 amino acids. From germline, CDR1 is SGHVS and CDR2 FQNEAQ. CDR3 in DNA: TGTGCCAGCAGCTTAAGGGTGGGACAGGACCCACCAAATCAGCCCCAGCATTTT. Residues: CASSLRVGQDPPNQPQHF.

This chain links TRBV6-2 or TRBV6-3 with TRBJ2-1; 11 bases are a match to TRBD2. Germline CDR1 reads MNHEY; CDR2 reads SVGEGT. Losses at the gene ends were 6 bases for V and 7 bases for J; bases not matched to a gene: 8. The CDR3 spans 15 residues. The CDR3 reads CASRPTSGSRNEQFF. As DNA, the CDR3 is TGTGCCAGCAGACCTACTAGCGGGAGTAGAAATGAGCAGTTCTTC.

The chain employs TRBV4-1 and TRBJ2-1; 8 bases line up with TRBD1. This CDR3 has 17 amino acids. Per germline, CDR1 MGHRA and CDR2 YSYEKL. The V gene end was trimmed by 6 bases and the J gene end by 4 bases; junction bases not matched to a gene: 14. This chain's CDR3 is CASSLEAGTGTYNEQFF. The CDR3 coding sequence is TGCGCCAGCAGTCTTGAAGCCGGGACAGGAACTTACAATGAGCAGTTCTTC.

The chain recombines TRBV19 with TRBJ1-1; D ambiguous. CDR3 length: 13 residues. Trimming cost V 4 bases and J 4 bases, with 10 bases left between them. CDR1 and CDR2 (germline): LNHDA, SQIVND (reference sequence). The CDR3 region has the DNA TGTGCCAGTAGTAAAGCGTCAATCACTGAAGCTTTCTTT. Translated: CASSKASITEAFF.

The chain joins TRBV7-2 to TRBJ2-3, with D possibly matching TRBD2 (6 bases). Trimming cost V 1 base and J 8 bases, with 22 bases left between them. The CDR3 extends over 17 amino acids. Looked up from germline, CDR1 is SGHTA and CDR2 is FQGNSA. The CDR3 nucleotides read TGTGCCAGCAGCTTAGTCCCCAGGAGAGCGGGTGATCCTACGCAGTATTTT. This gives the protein CASSLVPRRAGDPTQYF.

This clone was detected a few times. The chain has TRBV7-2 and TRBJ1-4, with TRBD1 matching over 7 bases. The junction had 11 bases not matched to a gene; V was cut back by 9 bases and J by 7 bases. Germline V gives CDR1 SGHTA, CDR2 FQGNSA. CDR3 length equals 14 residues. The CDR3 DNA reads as TGTGCCAGTTGTCTAAGACAGGGTAGTGAAAAACTGTTTTTT. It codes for CASCLRQGSEKLFF.

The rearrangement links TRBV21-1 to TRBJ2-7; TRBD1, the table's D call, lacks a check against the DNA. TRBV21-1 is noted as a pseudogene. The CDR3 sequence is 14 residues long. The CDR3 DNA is TGTGCCAGCAGCAACCACCCGGGGACAGACGAGCAGTACTTC. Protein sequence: CASSNHPGTDEQYF.

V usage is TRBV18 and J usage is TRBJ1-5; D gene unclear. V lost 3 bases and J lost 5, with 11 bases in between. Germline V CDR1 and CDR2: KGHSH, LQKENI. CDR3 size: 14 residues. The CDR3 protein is CASSPNERDQPQHF. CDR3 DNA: TGTGCCAGCTCACCGAATGAGAGGGATCAGCCCCAGCATTTT.

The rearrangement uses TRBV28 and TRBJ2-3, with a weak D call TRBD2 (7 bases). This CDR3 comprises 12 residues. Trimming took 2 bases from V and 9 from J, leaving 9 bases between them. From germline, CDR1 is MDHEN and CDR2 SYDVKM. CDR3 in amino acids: CASSLEGGTQYF. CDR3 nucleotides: TGTGCCAGCAGTTTAGAGGGGGGGACGCAGTATTTT.

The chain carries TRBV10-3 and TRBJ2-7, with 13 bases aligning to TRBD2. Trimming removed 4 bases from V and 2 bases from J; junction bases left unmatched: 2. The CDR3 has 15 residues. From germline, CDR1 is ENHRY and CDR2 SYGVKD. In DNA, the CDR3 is TGTGCCATCAGTGCGGGGACTAGCGGGGCCTACGAGCAGTACTTC. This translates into CAISAGTSGAYEQYF.

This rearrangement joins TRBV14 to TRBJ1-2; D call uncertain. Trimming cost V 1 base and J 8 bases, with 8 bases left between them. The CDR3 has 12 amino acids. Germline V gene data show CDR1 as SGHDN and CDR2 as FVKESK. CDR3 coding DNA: TGTGCCAGCAGCCAAGGCGGGTTGGGCTACACCTTC. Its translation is CASSQGGLGYTF.

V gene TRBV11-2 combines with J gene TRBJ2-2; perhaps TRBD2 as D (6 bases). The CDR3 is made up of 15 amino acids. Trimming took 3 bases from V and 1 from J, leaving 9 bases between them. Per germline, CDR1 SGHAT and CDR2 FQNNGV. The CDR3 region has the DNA TGTGCCAGCAGCTTTCAGGGACTGAACACCGGGGAGCTGTTTTTT. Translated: CASSFQGLNTGELFF. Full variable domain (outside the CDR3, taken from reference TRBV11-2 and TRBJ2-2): EAGVAQSPRYKIIEKRQSVAFWCNPISGHATLYWYQQILGQGPKLLIQFQNNGVVDDSQLPKDRFSAERLKGVDSTLKIQPAKLEDSAVYLCASSFQGLNTGELFFGEGSRLTVL.

The CDR3 spells CASSFPGSYGYTF. The DNA of the CDR3 is TGTGCCAGCAGCTTCCCCGGGAGCTATGGCTACACCTTC. V usage is TRBV7-2 and J usage is TRBJ1-2, with no clear D. Germline V lookup: CDR1 SGHTA, CDR2 FQGNSA. Trimming stripped 3 bases from V and 4 bases from J, with 9 bases between. The CDR3 runs 13 residues.

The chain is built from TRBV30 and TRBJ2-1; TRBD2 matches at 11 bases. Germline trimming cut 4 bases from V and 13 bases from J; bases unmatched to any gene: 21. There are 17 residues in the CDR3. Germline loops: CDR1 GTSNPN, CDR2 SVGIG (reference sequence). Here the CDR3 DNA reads TGTGCCTGGACCCCCGGGACTAGCGGCAGGGCTTACAACGGACAGTTCTTC. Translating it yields CAWTPGTSGRAYNGQFF.

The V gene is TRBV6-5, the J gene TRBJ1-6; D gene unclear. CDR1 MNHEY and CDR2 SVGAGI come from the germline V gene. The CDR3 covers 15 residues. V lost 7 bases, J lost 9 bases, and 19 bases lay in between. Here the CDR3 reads CASKPNFVMSSPLHF. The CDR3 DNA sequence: TGTGCCAGCAAACCCAACTTCGTGATGAGTTCACCCCTCCACTTT.

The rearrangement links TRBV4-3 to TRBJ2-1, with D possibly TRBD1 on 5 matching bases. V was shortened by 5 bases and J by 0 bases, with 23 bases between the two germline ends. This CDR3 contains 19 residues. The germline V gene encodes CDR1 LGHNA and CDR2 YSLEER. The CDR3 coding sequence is TGCGCCAGCAGCGCCCAACCCCCCGACAGAGGATTCTCCTACAATGAGCAGTTCTTC. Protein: CASSAQPPDRGFSYNEQFF.

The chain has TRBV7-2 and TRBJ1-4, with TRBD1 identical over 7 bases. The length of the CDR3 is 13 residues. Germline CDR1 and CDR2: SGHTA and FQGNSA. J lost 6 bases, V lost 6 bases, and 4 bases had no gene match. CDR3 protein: CASSIGQDEKLFF. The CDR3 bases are TGTGCCAGCAGTATAGGACAGGATGAAAAACTGTTTTTT. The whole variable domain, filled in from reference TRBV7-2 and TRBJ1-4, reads GAGVSQSPSNKVTEKGKDVELRCDPISGHTALYWYRQSLGQGLEFLIYFQGNSAPDKSGLPSDRFSAERTGGSVSTLTIQRTQQEDSAVYLCASSIGQDEKLFFGSGTQLSVL.

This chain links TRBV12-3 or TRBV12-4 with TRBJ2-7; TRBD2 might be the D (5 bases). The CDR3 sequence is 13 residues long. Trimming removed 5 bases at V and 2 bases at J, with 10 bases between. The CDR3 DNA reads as TGTGCCAGCAGTCAAGGACTTCCCTACGAGCAGTACTTC. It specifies CASSQGLPYEQYF.

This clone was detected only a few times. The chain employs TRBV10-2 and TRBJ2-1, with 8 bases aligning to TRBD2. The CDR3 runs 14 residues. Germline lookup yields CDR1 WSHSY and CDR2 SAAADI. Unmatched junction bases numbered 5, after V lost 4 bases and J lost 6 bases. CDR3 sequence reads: CASSVGLVTNEQFF. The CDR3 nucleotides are TGCGCCAGCAGTGTGGGACTAGTGACCAATGAGCAGTTCTTC.

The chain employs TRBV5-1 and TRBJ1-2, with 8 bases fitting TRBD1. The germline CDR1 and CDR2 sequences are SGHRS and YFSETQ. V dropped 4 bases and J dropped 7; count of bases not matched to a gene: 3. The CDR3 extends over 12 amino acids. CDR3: CASSLGTGGYTF. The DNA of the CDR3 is TGCGCCAGCAGCCTCGGGACAGGTGGCTACACCTTC.

CDR3 nucleotide sequence: TGTGCCAGCTCACCGGGACAGCCCAACAATGAGCAGTTCTTC. Its translation: CASSPGQPNNEQFF. V usage is TRBV18 and J usage is TRBJ2-1; 7 nucleotides match TRBD1. This CDR3 comprises 14 residues. With V trimmed by 3 bases and J by 5 bases, 4 bases remained unmatched. CDR1 is KGHSH and CDR2 is LQKENI in the germline V gene. Together with reference TRBV18 and TRBJ2-1, the CDR3 gives the full variable domain: NAGVMQNPRHLVRRRGQEARLRCSPMKGHSHVYWYRQLPEEGLKFMVYLQKENIIDESGMPKERFSAEFPKEGPSILRIQQVVRGDSAAYFCASSPGQPNNEQFFGPGTRLTVL.

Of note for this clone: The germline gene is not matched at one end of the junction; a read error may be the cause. For the CDR3, the DNA is TGTGCCAGCCGTGAACGACAGGGATCGGAGACCCAGTACTTC. Translated, it gives CASRERQGSETQYF. The chain joins TRBV6-1 to TRBJ2-5; 7 bases align to TRBD1. The CDR3 covers 14 residues. CDR1 and CDR2 (germline): MNHNS, SASEGT.

CDR3 residues: CASSNNRDSSGYTF. In nucleotides, the CDR3 is TGTGCCAGCAGTAATAACAGGGATTCGAGTGGCTACACCTTC. This rearrangement joins TRBV6-5 to TRBJ1-2, with D possibly TRBD1 on 6 matching bases. CDR3 length equals 14 residues. V was trimmed by 5 bases and J by 7 bases, leaving 17 bases between them. Germline V CDR1 and CDR2: MNHEY, SVGAGI.

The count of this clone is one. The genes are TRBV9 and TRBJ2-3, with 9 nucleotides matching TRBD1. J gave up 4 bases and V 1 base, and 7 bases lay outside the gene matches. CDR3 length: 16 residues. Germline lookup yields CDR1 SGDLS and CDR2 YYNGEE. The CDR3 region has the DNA TGTGCCAGCAGCGTATCCACAGGGGGCGCCGCAGATACGCAGTATTTT. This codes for CASSVSTGGAADTQYF. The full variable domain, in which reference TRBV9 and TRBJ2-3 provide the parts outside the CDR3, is DSGVTQTPKHLITATGQRVTLRCSPRSGDLSVYWYQQSLDQGLQFLIQYYNGEERAKGNILERFSAQQFPDLHSELNLSSLELGDSALYFCASSVSTGGAADTQYFGPGTRLTVL.

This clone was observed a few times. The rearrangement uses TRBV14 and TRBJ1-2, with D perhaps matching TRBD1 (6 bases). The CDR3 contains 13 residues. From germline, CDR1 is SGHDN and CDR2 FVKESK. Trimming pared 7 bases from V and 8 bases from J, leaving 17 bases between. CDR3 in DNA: TGTGCCAGCAACGCGGGGGGCGGGGGAGGCTACACCTTC. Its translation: CASNAGGGGGYTF.

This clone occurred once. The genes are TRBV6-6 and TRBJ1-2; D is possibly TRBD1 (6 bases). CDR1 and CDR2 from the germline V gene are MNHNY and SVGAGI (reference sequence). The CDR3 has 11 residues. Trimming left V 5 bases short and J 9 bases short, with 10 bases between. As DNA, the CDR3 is TGTGCCAGCAGTGCACAGGGAAGCTACACCTTC. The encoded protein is CASSAQGSYTF.